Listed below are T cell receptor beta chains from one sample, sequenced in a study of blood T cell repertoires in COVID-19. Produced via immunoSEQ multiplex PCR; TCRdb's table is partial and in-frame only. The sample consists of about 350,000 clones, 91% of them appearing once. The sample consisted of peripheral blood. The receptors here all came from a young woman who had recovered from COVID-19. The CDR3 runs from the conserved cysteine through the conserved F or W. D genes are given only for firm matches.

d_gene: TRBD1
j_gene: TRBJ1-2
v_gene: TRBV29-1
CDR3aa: CSVVQGGDGYTF

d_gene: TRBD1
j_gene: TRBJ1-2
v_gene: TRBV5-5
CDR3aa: CASSSWSTGGVRMAYGYTF

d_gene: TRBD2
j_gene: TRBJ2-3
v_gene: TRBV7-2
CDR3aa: CASSWISGRDADTQYF

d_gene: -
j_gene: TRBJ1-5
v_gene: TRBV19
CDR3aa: CASSPVAGYHQPQHF

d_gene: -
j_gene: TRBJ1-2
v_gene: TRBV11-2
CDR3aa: CASSQRDTSGYTF

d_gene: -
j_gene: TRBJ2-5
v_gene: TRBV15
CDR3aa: CATSSTRGYQETQYF

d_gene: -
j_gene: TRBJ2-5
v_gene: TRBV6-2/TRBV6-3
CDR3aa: CASSKQQGRGETQYF

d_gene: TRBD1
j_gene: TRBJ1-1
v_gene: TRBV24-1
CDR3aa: CATSQGAFTEAFF

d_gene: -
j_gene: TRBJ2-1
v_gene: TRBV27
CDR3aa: CASSPGDRTYNEQFF

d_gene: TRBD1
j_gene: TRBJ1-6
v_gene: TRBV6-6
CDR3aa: CASSYGQGSGPLHF

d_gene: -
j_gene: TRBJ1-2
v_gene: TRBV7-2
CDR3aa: CASSFSEGREGYTF

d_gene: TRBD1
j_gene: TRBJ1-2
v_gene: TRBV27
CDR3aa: CASSFSGTAPNYGYTF

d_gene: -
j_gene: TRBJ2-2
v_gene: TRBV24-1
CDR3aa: CATSGEQGIGELFF

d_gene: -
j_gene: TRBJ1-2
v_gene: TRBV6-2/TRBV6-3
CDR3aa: CASSYPPGLDGYTF

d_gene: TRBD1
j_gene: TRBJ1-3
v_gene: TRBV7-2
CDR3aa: CASSLAQGARNTIYF

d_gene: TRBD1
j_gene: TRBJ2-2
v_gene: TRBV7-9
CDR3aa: CASSPEDRGYTGELFF